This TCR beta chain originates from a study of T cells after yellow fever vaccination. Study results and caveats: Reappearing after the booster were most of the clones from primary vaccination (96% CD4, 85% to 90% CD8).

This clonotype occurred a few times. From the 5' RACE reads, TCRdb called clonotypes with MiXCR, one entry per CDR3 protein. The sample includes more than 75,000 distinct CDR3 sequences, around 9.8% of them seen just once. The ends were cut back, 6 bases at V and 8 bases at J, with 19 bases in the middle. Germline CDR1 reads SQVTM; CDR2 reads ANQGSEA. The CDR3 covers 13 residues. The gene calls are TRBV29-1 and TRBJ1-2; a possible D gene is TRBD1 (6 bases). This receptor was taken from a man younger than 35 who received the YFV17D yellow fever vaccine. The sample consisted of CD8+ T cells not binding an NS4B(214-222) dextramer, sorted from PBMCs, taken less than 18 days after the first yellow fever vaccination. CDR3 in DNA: TGCAGCGTCGTGACCCCACAGGGAGGGGGCTACACCTTC. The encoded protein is CSVVTPQGGGYTF.